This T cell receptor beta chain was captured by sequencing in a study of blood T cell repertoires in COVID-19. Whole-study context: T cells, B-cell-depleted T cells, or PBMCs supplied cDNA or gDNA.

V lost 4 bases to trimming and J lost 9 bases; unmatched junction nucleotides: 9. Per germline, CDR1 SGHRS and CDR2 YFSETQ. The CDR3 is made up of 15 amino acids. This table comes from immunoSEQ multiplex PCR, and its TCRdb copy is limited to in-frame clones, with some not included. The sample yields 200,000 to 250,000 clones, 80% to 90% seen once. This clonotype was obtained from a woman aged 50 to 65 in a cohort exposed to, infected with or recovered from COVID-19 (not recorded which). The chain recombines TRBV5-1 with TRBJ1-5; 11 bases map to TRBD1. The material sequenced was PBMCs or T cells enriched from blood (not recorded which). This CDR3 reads CASSPGTGGFLPQHF. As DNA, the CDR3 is TGCGCCAGCAGCCCCGGGACAGGGGGTTTTTTGCCCCAGCATTTT. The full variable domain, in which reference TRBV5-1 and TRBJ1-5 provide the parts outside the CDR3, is KAGVTQTPRYLIKTRGQQVTLSCSPISGHRSVSWYQQTPGQGLQFLFEYFSETQRNKGNFPGRFSGRQFSNSRSEMNVSTLELGDSALYLCASSPGTGGFLPQHFGDGTRLSIL.